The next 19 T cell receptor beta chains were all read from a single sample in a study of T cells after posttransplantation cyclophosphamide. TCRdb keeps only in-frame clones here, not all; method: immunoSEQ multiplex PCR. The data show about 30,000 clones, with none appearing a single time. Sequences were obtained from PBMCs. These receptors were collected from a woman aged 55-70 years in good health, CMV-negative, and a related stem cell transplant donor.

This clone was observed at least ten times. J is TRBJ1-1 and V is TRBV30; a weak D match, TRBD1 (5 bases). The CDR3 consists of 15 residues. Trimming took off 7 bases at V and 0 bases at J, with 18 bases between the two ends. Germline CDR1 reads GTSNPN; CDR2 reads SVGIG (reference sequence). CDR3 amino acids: CASVTEGGLNTEAFF. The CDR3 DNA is TGTGCCTCGGTGACAGAGGGCGGTCTGAACACTGAAGCTTTCTTT. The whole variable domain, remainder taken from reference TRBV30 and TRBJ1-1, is SQTIHQWPATLVQPVGSPLSLECTVEGTSNPNLYWYRQAAGRGLQLLFYSVGIGQISSEVPQNLSASRPQDRQFILSSKKLLLSDSGFYLCASVTEGGLNTEAFFGQGTRLTVV.

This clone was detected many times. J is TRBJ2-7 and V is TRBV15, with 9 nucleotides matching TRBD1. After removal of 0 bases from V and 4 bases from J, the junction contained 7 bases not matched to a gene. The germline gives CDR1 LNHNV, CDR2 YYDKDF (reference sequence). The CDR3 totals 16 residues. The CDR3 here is CATSRDRTGDRYEQYF. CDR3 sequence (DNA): TGTGCCACCAGCAGAGATCGGACAGGGGATAGGTACGAGCAGTACTTC.

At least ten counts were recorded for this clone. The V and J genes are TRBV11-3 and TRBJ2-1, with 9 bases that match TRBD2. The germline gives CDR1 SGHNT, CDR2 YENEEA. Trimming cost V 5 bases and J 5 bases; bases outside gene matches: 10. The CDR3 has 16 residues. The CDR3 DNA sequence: TGTGCCAGCAGCCCCGCTGCGGGAGGGCTCCACAATGAGCAGTTCTTC. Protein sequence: CASSPAAGGLHNEQFF. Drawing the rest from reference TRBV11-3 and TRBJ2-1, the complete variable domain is EAGVVQSPRYKIIEKKQPVAFWCNPISGHNTLYWYLQNLGQGPELLIRYENEEAVDDSQLPKDRFSAERLKGVDSTLKIQPAELGDSAVYLCASSPAAGGLHNEQFFGPGTRLTVL.

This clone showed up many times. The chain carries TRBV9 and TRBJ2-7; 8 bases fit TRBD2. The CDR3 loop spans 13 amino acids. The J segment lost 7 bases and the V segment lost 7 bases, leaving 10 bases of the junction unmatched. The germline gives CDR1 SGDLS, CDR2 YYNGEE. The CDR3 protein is CASGGERELEQYF. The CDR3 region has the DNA TGTGCCAGCGGAGGGGAGCGGGAGTTAGAGCAGTACTTC. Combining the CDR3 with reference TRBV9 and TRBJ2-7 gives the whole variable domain DSGVTQTPKHLITATGQRVTLRCSPRSGDLSVYWYQQSLDQGLQFLIQYYNGEERAKGNILERFSAQQFPDLHSELNLSSLELGDSALYFCASGGERELEQYFGPGTRLTVT.

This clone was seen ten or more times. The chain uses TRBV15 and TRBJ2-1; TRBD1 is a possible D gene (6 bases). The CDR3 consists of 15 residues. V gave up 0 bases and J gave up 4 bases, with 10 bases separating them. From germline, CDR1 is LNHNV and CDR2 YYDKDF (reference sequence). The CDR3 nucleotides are TGTGCCACCAGCAGAGATGGACAGCTATACAATGAGCAGTTCTTC. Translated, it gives CATSRDGQLYNEQFF.

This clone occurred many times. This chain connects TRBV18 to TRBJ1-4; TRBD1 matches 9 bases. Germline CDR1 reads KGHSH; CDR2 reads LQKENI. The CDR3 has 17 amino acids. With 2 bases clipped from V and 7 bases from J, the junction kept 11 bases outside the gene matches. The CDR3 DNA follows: TGTGCCAGCTCACCAAAGGGAACAGGGGGCAAGAGTGAAAAACTGTTTTTT. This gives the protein CASSPKGTGGKSEKLFF.

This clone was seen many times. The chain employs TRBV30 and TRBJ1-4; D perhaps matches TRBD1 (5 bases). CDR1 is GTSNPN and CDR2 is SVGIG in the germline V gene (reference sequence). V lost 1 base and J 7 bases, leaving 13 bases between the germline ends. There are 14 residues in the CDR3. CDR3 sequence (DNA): TGTGCCTGGAGTGCCGGGGGTCGGGGTGAAAAACTGTTTTTT. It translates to CAWSAGGRGEKLFF.

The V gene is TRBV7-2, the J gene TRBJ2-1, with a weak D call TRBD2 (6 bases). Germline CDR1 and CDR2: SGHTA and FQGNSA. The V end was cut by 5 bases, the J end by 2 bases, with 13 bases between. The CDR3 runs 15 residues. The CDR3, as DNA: TGTGCCAGCAGCGTCGACCCGGGGGCCTACAATGAGCAGTTCTTC. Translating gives CASSVDPGAYNEQFF.

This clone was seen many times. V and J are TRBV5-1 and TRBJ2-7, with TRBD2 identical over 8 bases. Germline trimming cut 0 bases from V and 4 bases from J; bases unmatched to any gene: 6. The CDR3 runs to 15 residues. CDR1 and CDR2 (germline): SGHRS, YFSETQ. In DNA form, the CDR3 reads TGCGCCAGCAGCTTGGAAGTAGCGGGAATATACGAGCAGTACTTC. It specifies CASSLEVAGIYEQYF. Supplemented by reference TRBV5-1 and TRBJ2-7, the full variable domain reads KAGVTQTPRYLIKTRGQQVTLSCSPISGHRSVSWYQQTPGQGLQFLFEYFSETQRNKGNFPGRFSGRQFSNSRSEMNVSTLELGDSALYLCASSLEVAGIYEQYFGPGTRLTVT.

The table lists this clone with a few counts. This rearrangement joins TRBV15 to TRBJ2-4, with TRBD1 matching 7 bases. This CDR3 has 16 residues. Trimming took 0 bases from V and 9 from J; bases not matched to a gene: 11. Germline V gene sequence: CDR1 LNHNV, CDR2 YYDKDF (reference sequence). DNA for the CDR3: TGTGCCACCAGCAGAGATTCGGGCAGGGGGTTGAGCATTCAGTACTTC. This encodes CATSRDSGRGLSIQYF.

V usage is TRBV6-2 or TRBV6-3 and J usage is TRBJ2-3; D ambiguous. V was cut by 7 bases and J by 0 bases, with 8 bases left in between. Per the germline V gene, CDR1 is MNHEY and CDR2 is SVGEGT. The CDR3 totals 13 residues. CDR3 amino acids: CASTTRSTDTQYF. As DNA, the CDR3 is TGTGCCAGCACAACCAGGAGCACAGATACGCAGTATTTT.

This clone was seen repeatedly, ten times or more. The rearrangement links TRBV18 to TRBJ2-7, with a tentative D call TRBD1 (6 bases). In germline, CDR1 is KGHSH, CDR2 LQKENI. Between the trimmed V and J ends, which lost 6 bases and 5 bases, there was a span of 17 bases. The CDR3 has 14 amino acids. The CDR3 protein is CASSRQAGFHEQYF. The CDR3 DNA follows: TGTGCCAGCTCGCGACAGGCCGGATTCCACGAGCAGTACTTC.

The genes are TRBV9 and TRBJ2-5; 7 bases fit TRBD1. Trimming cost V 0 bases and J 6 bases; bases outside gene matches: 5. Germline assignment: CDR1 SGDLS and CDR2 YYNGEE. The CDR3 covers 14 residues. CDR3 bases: TGTGCCAGCAGCGTAGGTGACAGGGCGAAGACCCAGTACTTC. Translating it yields CASSVGDRAKTQYF.

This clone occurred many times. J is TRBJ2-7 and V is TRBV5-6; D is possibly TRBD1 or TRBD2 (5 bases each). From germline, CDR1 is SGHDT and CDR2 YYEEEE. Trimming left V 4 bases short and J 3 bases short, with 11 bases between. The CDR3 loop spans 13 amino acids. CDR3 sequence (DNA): TGTGCCAGCAGCGATATGAGGGGCTACGAGCAGTACTTC. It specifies CASSDMRGYEQYF.

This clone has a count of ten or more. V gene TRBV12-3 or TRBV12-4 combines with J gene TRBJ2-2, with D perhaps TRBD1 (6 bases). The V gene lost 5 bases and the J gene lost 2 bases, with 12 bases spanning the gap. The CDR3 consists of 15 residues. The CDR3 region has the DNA TGTGCCAGCAGTATCTCCGGGACAAACACCGGGGAGCTGTTTTTT. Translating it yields CASSISGTNTGELFF.

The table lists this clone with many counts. This chain's CDR3 is CASSKKSSGGNTGELFF. The CDR3 DNA reads TGTGCCAGTAGTAAGAAGTCATCAGGGGGCAACACCGGGGAGCTGTTTTTT. V gene TRBV19 combines with J gene TRBJ2-2; 8 positions agree with TRBD1. CDR1 LNHDA and CDR2 SQIVND come from the germline V gene (reference sequence). Trimming cost V 4 bases and J 2 bases; bases outside gene matches: 9. The CDR3 runs to 17 residues.

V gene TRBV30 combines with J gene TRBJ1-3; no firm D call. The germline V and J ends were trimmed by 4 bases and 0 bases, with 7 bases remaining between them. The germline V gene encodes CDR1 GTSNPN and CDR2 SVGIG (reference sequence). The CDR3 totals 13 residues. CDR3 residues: CAWTSGSGNTIYF. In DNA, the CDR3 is TGTGCCTGGACCTCGGGCTCTGGAAACACCATATATTTT.

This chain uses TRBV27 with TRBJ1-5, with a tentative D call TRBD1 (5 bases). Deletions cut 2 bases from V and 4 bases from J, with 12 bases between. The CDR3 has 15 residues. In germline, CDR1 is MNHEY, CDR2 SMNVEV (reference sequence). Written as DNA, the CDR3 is TGTGCCAGCAGTTTAGAAATGGCAGGGAATCAGCCCCAGCATTTT. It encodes CASSLEMAGNQPQHF.

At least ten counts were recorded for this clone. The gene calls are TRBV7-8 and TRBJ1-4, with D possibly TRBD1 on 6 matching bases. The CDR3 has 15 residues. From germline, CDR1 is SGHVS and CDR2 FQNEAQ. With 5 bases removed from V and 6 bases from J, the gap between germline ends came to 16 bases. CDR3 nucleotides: TGTGCCAGCAGCGGTGGACAGTGGGAGTATGAAAAACTGTTTTTT. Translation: CASSGGQWEYEKLFF.